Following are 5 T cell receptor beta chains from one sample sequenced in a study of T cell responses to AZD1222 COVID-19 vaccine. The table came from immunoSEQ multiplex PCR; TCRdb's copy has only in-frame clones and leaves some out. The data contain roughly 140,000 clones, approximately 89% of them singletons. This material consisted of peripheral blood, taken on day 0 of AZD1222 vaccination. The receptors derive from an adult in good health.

The CDR3 sequence: CASSGRAGQHNSPLHF. CDR3 bases: TGCGCCAGCAGCGGACGAGCAGGACAGCATAATTCACCCCTCCACTTT. The rearrangement links TRBV5-1 to TRBJ1-6; D may be TRBD1 (6 bases). With 4 bases removed from V and 5 bases from J, the gap between germline ends came to 16 bases. The length of the CDR3 is 16 residues. Germline lookup yields CDR1 SGHRS and CDR2 YFSETQ.

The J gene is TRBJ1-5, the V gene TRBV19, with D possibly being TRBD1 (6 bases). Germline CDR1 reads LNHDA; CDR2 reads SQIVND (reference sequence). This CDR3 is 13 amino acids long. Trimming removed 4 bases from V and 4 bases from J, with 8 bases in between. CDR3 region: CASSKGVNQPQHF. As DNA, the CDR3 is TGTGCCAGTAGTAAGGGGGTAAATCAGCCCCAGCATTTT.

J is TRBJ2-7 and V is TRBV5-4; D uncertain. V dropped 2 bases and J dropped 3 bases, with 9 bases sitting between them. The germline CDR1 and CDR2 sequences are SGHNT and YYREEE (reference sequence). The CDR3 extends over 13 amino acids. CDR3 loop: CASSFERNYEQYF. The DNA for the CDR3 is TGTGCCAGCAGCTTCGAGCGAAACTACGAGCAGTACTTC.

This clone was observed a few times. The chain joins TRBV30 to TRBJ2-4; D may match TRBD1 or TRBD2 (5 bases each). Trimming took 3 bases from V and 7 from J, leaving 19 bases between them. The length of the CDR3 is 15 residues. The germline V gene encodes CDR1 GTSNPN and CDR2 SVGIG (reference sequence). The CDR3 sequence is CAWSGRGLGVNIQYF. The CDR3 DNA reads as TGTGCCTGGAGCGGACGGGGATTAGGGGTGAACATTCAGTACTTC.

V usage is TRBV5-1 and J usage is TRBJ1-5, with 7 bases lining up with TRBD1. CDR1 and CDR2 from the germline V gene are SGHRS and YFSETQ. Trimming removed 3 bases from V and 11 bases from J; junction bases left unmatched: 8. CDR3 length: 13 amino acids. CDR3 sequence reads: CASSWSGGEAQHF. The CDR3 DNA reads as TGCGCCAGCAGCTGGTCAGGGGGAGAAGCCCAGCATTTT.